Each of the 2 T cell receptor beta chains below was sequenced from the same sample in a study of cytomegalovirus exposure and HLA in healthy donors. 60 Vbeta and 13 Jbeta primers were used in PCR. Measured with immunoSEQ multiplex PCR; TCRdb has only the in-frame clones, and not every one. The table includes over 70,000 clones, around 80% detected once. Sequenced sample: PBMCs. The receptor set was obtained from a man in his forties or fifties in good health and CMV-seropositive.

The rearrangement joins TRBV11-2 to TRBJ2-7; 7 bases line up with TRBD1. The CDR3 spans 14 residues. Germline V CDR1 and CDR2: SGHAT, FQNNGV. Losses at the gene ends were 3 bases for V and 3 bases for J; bases not matched to a gene: 5. Written as DNA, the CDR3 is TGTGCCAGCAGCTTCCGACAGGGCGTCTACGAGCAGTACTTC. It translates to CASSFRQGVYEQYF.

This clone appeared a few times. The chain is built from TRBV30 and TRBJ2-7; the D gene is possibly TRBD2 (7 bases). Germline V lookup: CDR1 GTSNPN, CDR2 SVGIG (reference sequence). The CDR3 is made up of 15 amino acids. Trimming removed 2 bases at V and 3 bases at J, with 17 bases between. The CDR3 sequence: CAWSPWRGGYYEQYF. The CDR3 DNA reads as TGTGCCTGGAGTCCTTGGAGGGGGGGCTACTACGAGCAGTACTTC.